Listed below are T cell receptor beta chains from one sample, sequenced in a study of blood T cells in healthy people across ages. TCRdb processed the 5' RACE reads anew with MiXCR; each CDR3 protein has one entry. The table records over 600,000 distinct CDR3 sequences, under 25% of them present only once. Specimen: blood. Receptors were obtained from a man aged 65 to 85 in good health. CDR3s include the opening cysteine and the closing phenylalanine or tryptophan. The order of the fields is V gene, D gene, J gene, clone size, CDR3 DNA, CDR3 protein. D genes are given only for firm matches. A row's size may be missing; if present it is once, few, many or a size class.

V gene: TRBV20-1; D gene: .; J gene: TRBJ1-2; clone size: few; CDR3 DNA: TGCAGTGCTAGCGGGCTTAGTGTCGAGGGCTACACCTTC; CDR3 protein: CSASGLSVEGYTF
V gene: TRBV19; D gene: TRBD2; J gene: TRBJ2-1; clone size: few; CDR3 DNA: TGTGCCAGTAGTATAGGACTAGCGGATGAGCAGTTCTTC; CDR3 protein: CASSIGLADEQFF
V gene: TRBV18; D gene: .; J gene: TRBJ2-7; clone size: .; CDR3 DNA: TGTGCCAGCTCACCAGCTCAGGGGGACTACGCGCAGTACTTC; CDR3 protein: CASSPAQGDYAQYF
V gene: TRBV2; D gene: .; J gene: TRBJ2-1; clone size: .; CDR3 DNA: TGTGCCAGCAGGCCCCGACAGGAGTTCAATGAGCAGTTCTTC; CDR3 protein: CASRPRQEFNEQFF
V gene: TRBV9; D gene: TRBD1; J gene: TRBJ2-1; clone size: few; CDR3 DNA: TGTGCCAGCAGCGTAGTTGGGCAGGGGGCCGGGAGTGAGCAGTTCTTC; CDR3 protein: CASSVVGQGAGSEQFF
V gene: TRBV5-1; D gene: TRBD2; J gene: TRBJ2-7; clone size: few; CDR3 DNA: TGCGCCAGCAGCTTGACCGAGAGCGGGAGGCCTTCCTACGAGCAGTACTTC; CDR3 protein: CASSLTESGRPSYEQYF
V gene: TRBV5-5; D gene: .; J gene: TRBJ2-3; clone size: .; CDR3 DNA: TGTGCCAGCAGCCCGGTGGGATCTACTAGCACAGATACGCAGTATTTT; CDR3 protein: CASSPVGSTSTDTQYF
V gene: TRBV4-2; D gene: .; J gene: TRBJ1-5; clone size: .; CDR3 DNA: TGTGCCAGCAGCCAAGATCGGGATCATAGCAATCAGCCCCAGCATTTT; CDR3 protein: CASSQDRDHSNQPQHF
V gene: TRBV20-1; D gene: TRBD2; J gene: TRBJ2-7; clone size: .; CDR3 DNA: TGCAGTGCTTCATCCGGGACTAGCTACGAGCAGTACTTC; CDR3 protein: CSASSGTSYEQYF
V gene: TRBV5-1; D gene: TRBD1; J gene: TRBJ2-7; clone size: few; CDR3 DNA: TGCGCCAGCAGCAACGGACAGGGGGTCTACGAGCAGTACTTC; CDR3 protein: CASSNGQGVYEQYF
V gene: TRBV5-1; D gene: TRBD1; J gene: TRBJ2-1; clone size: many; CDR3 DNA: TGCGCCAGCAGGAGAGGACAGGGAAGTGACAATGAGCAGTTCTTC; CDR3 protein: CASRRGQGSDNEQFF
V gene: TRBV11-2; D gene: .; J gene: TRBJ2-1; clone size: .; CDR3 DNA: TGTGCCAGCAGCAAGGGGAACTCCTACAATGAGCAGTTCTTC; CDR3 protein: CASSKGNSYNEQFF
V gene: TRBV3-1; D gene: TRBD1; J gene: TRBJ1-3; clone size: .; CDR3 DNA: TGTGCCAGCAGCGACCGACAGGGATCCGGAAACACCATATATTTT; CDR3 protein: CASSDRQGSGNTIYF
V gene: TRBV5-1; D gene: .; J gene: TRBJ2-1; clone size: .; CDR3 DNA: TGCGCCAGCAGCTTCTCAGCCTCGAAACGGAATGAGCAGTTCTTC; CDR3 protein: CASSFSASKRNEQFF
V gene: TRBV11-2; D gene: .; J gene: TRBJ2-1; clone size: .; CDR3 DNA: TGTGCCAGCACCCAATCGGGGCGCTCGCAGTTCTTC; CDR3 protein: CASTQSGRSQFF
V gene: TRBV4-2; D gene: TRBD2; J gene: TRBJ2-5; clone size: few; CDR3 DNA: TGTGCCAGCAGCCAAGTGACTAGCGGGGTACAAGAGACCCAGTACTTC; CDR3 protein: CASSQVTSGVQETQYF
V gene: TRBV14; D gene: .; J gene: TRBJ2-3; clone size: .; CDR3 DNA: TGTGCCAGCAGCCAAGCTTTCGGGGAGCCCACAGATACGCAGTATTTT; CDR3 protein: CASSQAFGEPTDTQYF
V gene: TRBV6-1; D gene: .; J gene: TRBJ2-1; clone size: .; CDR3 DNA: TGTGCCAGCAGTGAAAGTCCGAGGACCGTCCTCTACAATGAGCAGTTCTTC; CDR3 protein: CASSESPRTVLYNEQFF
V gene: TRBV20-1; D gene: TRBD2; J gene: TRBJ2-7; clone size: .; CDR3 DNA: TGCAGTCTTCTAGCGGTGGACGAGCAGTACTTC; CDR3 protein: CSLLAVDEQYF
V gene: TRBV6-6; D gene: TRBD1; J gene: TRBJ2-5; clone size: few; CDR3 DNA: TGTGCCAGCAGTTACTTAACAGGGGAAGAGACCCAGTACTTC; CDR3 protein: CASSYLTGEETQYF
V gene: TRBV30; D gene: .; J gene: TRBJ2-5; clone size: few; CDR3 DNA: TGTGCCTGGAGTGTGGAGACCCAGTACTTC; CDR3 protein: CAWSVETQYF
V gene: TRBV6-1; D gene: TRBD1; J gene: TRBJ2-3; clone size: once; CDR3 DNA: TGTGCCAGCAGTGCCGGACAGGCGATTCCCACAGATACGCAGTATTTT; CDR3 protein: CASSAGQAIPTDTQYF